The 8 T cell receptor beta chains in this list originate from one sample, sequenced in a study of regulatory T cells in long-lasting Graves disease. Sample time point: persistent/refractory GD, antithyroid drugs over 5 years with positive TRAb. RNA isolated from PBMCs was used to make the TCR library. Relying on iRepertoire HTBI primers and Arm-PCR of CDR3 regions, the team built TCR beta libraries. One entry per CDR3 protein results from TCRdb running MiXCR on the multiplex PCR reads. The sample holds approximately 400,000 distinct CDR3 sequences, roughly 20% seen once. Sequenced material: peripheral blood mononuclear cells (PBMCs), taken when the disease was refractory, from a patient treated with antithyroid drugs. Receptor source: a female donor with Graves disease.

This clonotype has a count of ten or more. The genes are TRBV7-2 and TRBJ2-7; 8 bases are a match to TRBD2. The junction had 10 bases not matched to a gene; V was cut back by 4 bases and J by 5 bases. This CDR3 spans 15 amino acids. Per germline, CDR1 SGHTA and CDR2 FQGNSA. The CDR3 reads CASSWVESGRNEQYF. The CDR3, as DNA: TGTGCCAGCAGCTGGGTGGAGAGCGGGAGAAACGAGCAGTACTTC.

Only one count was recorded for this clonotype. The junction does not match germline at one end; this may be a read error. The CDR3 DNA sequence: TGCAGCGTGGGGTACGGACGGCGGGAGACCCTGTACTTC. Protein product: CSVGYGRRETLYF. This chain uses TRBV29-1 with TRBJ2-5, with TRBD2 matching 7 bases. CDR1 and CDR2 (germline): SQVTM, ANQGSEA. This CDR3 is 13 amino acids long.

This clonotype has only a few counts. The chain has TRBV27 and TRBJ2-1, with 7 bases that match TRBD2. CDR1 and CDR2 (germline): MNHEY, SMNVEV (reference sequence). Germline trimming cut 5 bases from V and 5 bases from J; bases unmatched to any gene: 12. The CDR3 loop spans 16 amino acids. The CDR3 loop is CASSPWRGGPNNEQFF. CDR3 DNA: TGTGCCAGCAGTCCCTGGAGGGGAGGGCCAAACAATGAGCAGTTCTTC.

The chain recombines TRBV3-2 with TRBJ1-2. TRBV3-2 is listed as a pseudogene. The length of the CDR3 is 12 residues. The CDR3 sequence: CASSHRRTGYTF. The DNA of the CDR3 is TGTGCCAGCAGCCACCGACGAACGGGCTACACCTTC.

This clonotype has ten or more counts. The chain employs TRBV28 and TRBJ2-5, with D perhaps TRBD1 (8 bases). The CDR3 length is 15 residues. V lost 6 bases, J lost 5 bases, and 19 bases lay in between. Germline V gene data show CDR1 as MDHEN and CDR2 as SYDVKM. The DNA for the CDR3 is TGTGCCAGCAGGACCGGACAGGGAGGGCCGGAGACCCAGTACTTC. This sequence encodes CASRTGQGGPETQYF.

The chain carries TRBV7-2 and TRBJ2-7; 9 bases fit TRBD1. This CDR3 contains 15 residues. The ends lost 7 bases at V and 4 bases at J; junction bases unmatched: 11. The germline V gene has CDR1 SGHTA and CDR2 FQGNSA. The CDR3: CASKSGGQGLYEQYF. The CDR3 region has the DNA TGTGCCAGCAAATCAGGGGGACAGGGTTTATACGAGCAGTACTTC. The entire variable domain, with the rest obtained from reference TRBV7-2 and TRBJ2-7, is as follows: GAGVSQSPSNKVTEKGKDVELRCDPISGHTALYWYRQSLGQGLEFLIYFQGNSAPDKSGLPSDRFSAERTGGSVSTLTIQRTQQEDSAVYLCASKSGGQGLYEQYFGPGTRLTVT.

J is TRBJ2-1 and V is TRBV28; D possibly corresponds to TRBD2 (6 bases). The CDR3 sequence is 14 residues long. V lost 5 bases and J lost 7, with 15 bases in between. CDR1 MDHEN and CDR2 SYDVKM come from the germline V gene. CDR3 sequence (DNA): TGTGCCAGCAGTCCCCTGGCGGGACTGAATGAGCAGTTCTTC. Amino acids: CASSPLAGLNEQFF.

This clonotype was found many times. The chain recombines TRBV6-2 or TRBV6-3 with TRBJ2-7, with D perhaps assigned TRBD1 or TRBD2 (5 bases each). The V gene lost 0 bases and the J gene lost 5 bases, with 11 bases spanning the gap. Germline CDR1 reads MNHEY; CDR2 reads SVGEGT. The CDR3 is 14 amino acids. Here the CDR3 reads CASSYSRGAHEQYF. CDR3 in DNA: TGTGCCAGCAGTTACTCGAGGGGTGCCCACGAGCAGTACTTC.